This is a list of T cell receptor beta chains from one sample in a study of beta chain features in type 1 diabetes. Data came from immunoSEQ multiplex PCR; TCRdb stores just in-frame clones and leaves some out. The sample has just over 450,000 clones; roughly 31% are singletons. Material for sequencing was naive CD4+ T cells from blood. The source is a man aged 18-30 years in good health. The CDR3 runs from the conserved cysteine through the conserved F or W. Each record gives: V gene, J gene, clone size, CDR3 length, D gene, CDR3 DNA, CDR3 protein. D genes are given only for firm matches. Size is omitted from some rows. Given values are once, few, many or a class for expanded clones.

V: TRBV25-1; J: TRBJ1-5; size: NA; length: 13; D: TRBD1; DNA: TGTGCCAGCAGATTGACAGGGACCCAGCCCCAGCATTTT; CDR3: CASRLTGTQPQHF
V: TRBV30; J: TRBJ1-5; size: NA; length: 13; D: NA; DNA: TGTGCCTTCCGTCCGGGTTGGAATCAGCCCCAGCATTTT; CDR3: CAFRPGWNQPQHF
V: TRBV5-4; J: TRBJ2-1; size: few; length: 14; D: TRBD1; DNA: TGTGCCAGCTCCGGAACAGGGGTAAACAATGAGCAGTTCTTC; CDR3: CASSGTGVNNEQFF
V: TRBV9; J: TRBJ1-2; size: few; length: 15; D: NA; DNA: TGTGCCAGCAGCAATGGACGACTACCCGACTATGGCTACACCTTC; CDR3: CASSNGRLPDYGYTF
V: TRBV4-1; J: TRBJ1-2; size: NA; length: 16; D: TRBD1; DNA: TGCGCCAGCACCCTAACCGGGACAGTGGGACACTATGGCTACACCTTC; CDR3: CASTLTGTVGHYGYTF
V: TRBV29-1; J: TRBJ2-1; size: NA; length: 13; D: NA; DNA: TGCAGCGTTGTGAGGGGGTATAACAATGAGCAGTTCTTC; CDR3: CSVVRGYNNEQFF
V: TRBV7-9; J: TRBJ1-2; size: few; length: 14; D: NA; DNA: TGTGCCAGCAGCTCCGTGACCCCAAACGGGGGCTACACCTTC; CDR3: CASSSVTPNGGYTF
V: TRBV7-9; J: TRBJ2-5; size: NA; length: 15; D: NA; DNA: TGTGCCAGCAGCTTAGCGACAGCAAACCAAGAGACCCAGTACTTC; CDR3: CASSLATANQETQYF
V: TRBV30; J: TRBJ2-1; size: few; length: 15; D: TRBD1; DNA: TGTGCCTGGACCCCGGGCTGGACAGGGGGCAATGAGCAGTTCTTC; CDR3: CAWTPGWTGGNEQFF
V: TRBV9; J: TRBJ2-2; size: few; length: 15; D: TRBD1; DNA: TGTGCCAGCAGCCCCCGAACAGGGGCGACCGGGGAGCTGTTTTTT; CDR3: CASSPRTGATGELFF
V: TRBV18; J: TRBJ2-7; size: NA; length: 14; D: NA; DNA: TGTGCCAGCTCACCAAGCGGAGGAGGCGACGAGCAGTACTTC; CDR3: CASSPSGGGDEQYF
V: TRBV19; J: TRBJ2-3; size: few; length: 14; D: NA; DNA: TGTGCCAGTAGTCGGCGGAGTAGCACAGATACGCAGTATTTT; CDR3: CASSRRSSTDTQYF
V: TRBV9; J: TRBJ2-5; size: NA; length: 12; D: NA; DNA: TGTGCCAGCAGCGTAGAAGGAGAGACCCAGTACTTC; CDR3: CASSVEGETQYF
V: TRBV30; J: TRBJ2-1; size: NA; length: 14; D: TRBD2; DNA: TGTGCCTGGAGTAGGAGCGGGAGATCAAATGAGCAGTTCTTC; CDR3: CAWSRSGRSNEQFF
V: TRBV7-2; J: TRBJ2-7; size: few; length: 16; D: NA; DNA: TGTGCCAGCAGCTTAGCGGTGGGCAGTGCATCCTACGAGCAGTACTTC; CDR3: CASSLAVGSASYEQYF
V: TRBV13; J: TRBJ2-4; size: few; length: 15; D: NA; DNA: TGTGCCAGCAGCGACCGGTCCAGGCTGGGGAACATTCAGTACTTC; CDR3: CASSDRSRLGNIQYF
V: TRBV9; J: TRBJ2-7; size: NA; length: 14; D: NA; DNA: TGTGCCAGCAGCGTAGCACCGAGGGAGCAGGAGCAGTACTTC; CDR3: CASSVAPREQEQYF
V: TRBV5-1; J: TRBJ2-1; size: NA; length: 14; D: TRBD2; DNA: TGCGCCAGCGGGAAGCGGGAGACCTACAATGAGCAGTTCTTC; CDR3: CASGKRETYNEQFF
V: TRBV19; J: TRBJ1-1; size: few; length: 13; D: NA; DNA: TGTGCCAGTAGTTCGGGCGTGAACACTGAAGCTTTCTTT; CDR3: CASSSGVNTEAFF
V: TRBV23-1; J: TRBJ2-6; size: NA; length: 18; D: TRBD1; DNA: TGCGCCAGCTCCTGGAGCCGGGACAGGGCCTCAGGGGCCAACGTCCTGACTTTC; CDR3: CASSWSRDRASGANVLTF
V: TRBV7-9; J: TRBJ2-1; size: NA; length: 19; D: TRBD2; DNA: TGTGCCAGCAGCCGAGCCACGGGTTCGAGCGGGACGTCCTACAATGAGCAGTTCTTC; CDR3: CASSRATGSSGTSYNEQFF
V: TRBV7-9; J: TRBJ1-2; size: NA; length: 13; D: TRBD1; DNA: TGTGCCAGCAGCCAGGGGGTCGCGGGTGGCTACACCTTC; CDR3: CASSQGVAGGYTF
V: TRBV19; J: TRBJ2-3; size: NA; length: 16; D: NA; DNA: TGTGCCAGTAGTCCTGAATCCAGGGTCCTCACAGATACGCAGTATTTT; CDR3: CASSPESRVLTDTQYF
V: TRBV11-1; J: TRBJ2-2; size: NA; length: 14; D: NA; DNA: TGTGCCAGCAGCTTAGCTCGGGACACCGGGGAGCTGTTTTTT; CDR3: CASSLARDTGELFF
V: TRBV30; J: TRBJ1-3; size: few; length: 13; D: NA; DNA: TGTGCCTGGATCTCCCGCCGTGGAAACACCATATATTTT; CDR3: CAWISRRGNTIYF
V: TRBV29-1; J: TRBJ2-1; size: NA; length: 11; D: NA; DNA: TGCAGCGTTCGGCAGGGAGGTGAGCAGTTCTTC; CDR3: CSVRQGGEQFF
V: TRBV28; J: TRBJ2-3; size: NA; length: 15; D: TRBD2; DNA: TGTGCCAGCAGTCAGCGGGAGGGGGGCACAGATACGCAGTATTTT; CDR3: CASSQREGGTDTQYF
V: TRBV5-1; J: TRBJ2-5; size: once; length: 14; D: TRBD1; DNA: TGCGCCAGCAGCTTGGTTAACAGGGGAGAGACCCAGTACTTC; CDR3: CASSLVNRGETQYF
V: TRBV7-8; J: TRBJ1-1; size: few; length: 14; D: TRBD1; DNA: TGTGCCAGCAGCGCGGGACAGGGAGGGACTGAAGCTTTCTTT; CDR3: CASSAGQGGTEAFF
V: TRBV10-3; J: TRBJ2-1; size: NA; length: 13; D: NA; DNA: TGTGCCATCAGTGGCTTAGTAGGCAATGAGCAGTTCTTC; CDR3: CAISGLVGNEQFF
V: TRBV7-2; J: TRBJ2-3; size: NA; length: 14; D: NA; DNA: TGTGCCAGCAGCAACAGGGCGCCCACAGATACGCAGTATTTT; CDR3: CASSNRAPTDTQYF
V: TRBV7-2; J: TRBJ1-1; size: NA; length: 13; D: NA; DNA: TGTGCCAGCAGTGAAGGGGGGAACACTGAAGCTTTCTTT; CDR3: CASSEGGNTEAFF
V: TRBV7-9; J: TRBJ1-5; size: few; length: 15; D: TRBD1; DNA: TGTGCCAGCAGCGCGACAGGGGGTAACAATCAGCCCCAGCATTTT; CDR3: CASSATGGNNQPQHF
V: TRBV29-1; J: TRBJ1-3; size: NA; length: 13; D: NA; DNA: TGCAGCGCTAAACAGCTCTCTGGAAACACCATATATTTT; CDR3: CSAKQLSGNTIYF
V: TRBV7-2; J: TRBJ1-1; size: NA; length: 15; D: NA; DNA: TGTGCCAGCAGCTCGACCCGGGCCAGGAACACTGAAGCTTTCTTT; CDR3: CASSSTRARNTEAFF
V: TRBV2; J: TRBJ1-2; size: NA; length: 9; D: NA; DNA: TGTGCCAGCAGTGACGGCTACACCTTC; CDR3: CASSDGYTF
V: TRBV18; J: TRBJ2-7; size: few; length: 14; D: NA; DNA: TGTGCCAGCTCCCACAACGCGGCGACCTACGAGCAGTACTTC; CDR3: CASSHNAATYEQYF
V: TRBV7-9; J: TRBJ2-3; size: NA; length: 13; D: NA; DNA: TGTGCCAGCAGCTTAACAGGCACAGATACGCAGTATTTT; CDR3: CASSLTGTDTQYF
V: TRBV4-1; J: TRBJ2-5; size: few; length: 15; D: NA; DNA: TGCGCCAGCAGCCGAGCCCCAGGGGTAGGGGAGACCCAGTACTTC; CDR3: CASSRAPGVGETQYF
V: TRBV29-1; J: TRBJ2-7; size: NA; length: 14; D: NA; DNA: TGCAGCGTTGAAGATCCTGCGAGCTCCTACGAGCAGTACTTC; CDR3: CSVEDPASSYEQYF
V: TRBV5-1; J: TRBJ1-3; size: NA; length: 14; D: NA; DNA: TGCGCCAGCAGCTTGGAGAGCTCTGGAAACACCATATATTTT; CDR3: CASSLESSGNTIYF
V: TRBV5-4; J: TRBJ2-3; size: NA; length: 16; D: NA; DNA: TGTGCCAGCAGCCCAGGAGGGGCTAGGAGCACAGATACGCAGTATTTT; CDR3: CASSPGGARSTDTQYF
V: TRBV30; J: TRBJ2-4; size: NA; length: 14; D: NA; DNA: TGTGCCTGGAGTGTAAACCGGGACCCAAACATTCAGTACTTC; CDR3: CAWSVNRDPNIQYF
V: TRBV7-9; J: TRBJ2-1; size: few; length: 15; D: NA; DNA: TGTGCCAGCAGTAATCCGGGACTGAACTCAAATGAGCAGTTCTTC; CDR3: CASSNPGLNSNEQFF
V: TRBV30; J: TRBJ2-5; size: NA; length: 15; D: NA; DNA: TGTGCCTGGAGTGTGGGGCCAGTCGGCCAAGAGACCCAGTACTTC; CDR3: CAWSVGPVGQETQYF
V: TRBV30; J: TRBJ1-1; size: NA; length: 11; D: NA; DNA: TGTGCCTGGAGTGTTGGGTCTGAAGCTTTCTTT; CDR3: CAWSVGSEAFF
V: TRBV19; J: TRBJ2-6; size: NA; length: 16; D: NA; DNA: TGTGCCAGTAGCCCTGCGGGGGCAGCTGGGGCCAACGTCCTGACTTTC; CDR3: CASSPAGAAGANVLTF
V: TRBV10-1; J: TRBJ2-3; size: NA; length: 16; D: TRBD2; DNA: TGCGCCAGCAGTGAGTCCCTAGCGGGAGGAACAGATACGCAGTATTTT; CDR3: CASSESLAGGTDTQYF